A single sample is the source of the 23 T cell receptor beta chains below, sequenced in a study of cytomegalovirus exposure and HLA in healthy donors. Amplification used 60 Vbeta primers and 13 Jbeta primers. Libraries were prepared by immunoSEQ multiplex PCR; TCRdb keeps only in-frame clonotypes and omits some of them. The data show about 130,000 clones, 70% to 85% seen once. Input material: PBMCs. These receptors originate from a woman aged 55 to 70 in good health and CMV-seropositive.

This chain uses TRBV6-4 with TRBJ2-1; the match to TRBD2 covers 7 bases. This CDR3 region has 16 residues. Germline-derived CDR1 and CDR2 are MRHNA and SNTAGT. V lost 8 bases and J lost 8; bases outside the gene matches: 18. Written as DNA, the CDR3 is TGTGCCAGCCCTTCCCGGGACTACCATCTAAGGGATGAGCAGTTCTTC. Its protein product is CASPSRDYHLRDEQFF.

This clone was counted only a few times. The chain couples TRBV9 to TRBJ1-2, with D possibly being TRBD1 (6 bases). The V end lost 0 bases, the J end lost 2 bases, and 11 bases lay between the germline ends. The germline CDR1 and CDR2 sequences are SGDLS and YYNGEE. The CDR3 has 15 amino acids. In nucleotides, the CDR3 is TGTGCCAGCAGCGTAGAGGCACAGGGCAACTATGGCTACACCTTC. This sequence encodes CASSVEAQGNYGYTF.

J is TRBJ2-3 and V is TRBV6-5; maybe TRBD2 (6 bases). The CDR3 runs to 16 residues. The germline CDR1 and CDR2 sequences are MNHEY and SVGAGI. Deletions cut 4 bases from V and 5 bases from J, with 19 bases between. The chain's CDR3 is CASSCPQGGSGDTQYF. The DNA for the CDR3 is TGTGCCAGCAGTTGCCCTCAGGGAGGTAGTGGAGATACGCAGTATTTT.

CDR3 in amino acids: CASSSAGGPNTGELFF. The CDR3 nucleotides read TGTGCCAGCAGCTCCGCGGGGGGACCGAACACCGGGGAGCTGTTTTTT. The chain carries TRBV7-6 and TRBJ2-2; 8 nucleotides agree with TRBD2. This CDR3 is built from 16 residues. V shed 4 bases, J shed 0 bases, and the junction held 4 bases outside the gene matches. Looked up from germline, CDR1 is SGHVS and CDR2 is FNYEAQ. Full variable domain (rest looked up from reference TRBV7-6 and TRBJ2-2): GAGVSQSPRYKVTKRGQDVALRCDPISGHVSLYWYRQALGQGPEFLTYFNYEAQQDKSGLPNDRFSAERPEGSISTLTIQRTEQRDSAMYRCASSSAGGPNTGELFFGEGSRLTVL.

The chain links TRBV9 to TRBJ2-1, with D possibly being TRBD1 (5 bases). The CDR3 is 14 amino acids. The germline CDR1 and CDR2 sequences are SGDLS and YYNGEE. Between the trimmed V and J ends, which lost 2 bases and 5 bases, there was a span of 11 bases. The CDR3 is CASSVTARDNEQFF. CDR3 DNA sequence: TGTGCCAGCAGCGTTACAGCCAGGGACAATGAGCAGTTCTTC.

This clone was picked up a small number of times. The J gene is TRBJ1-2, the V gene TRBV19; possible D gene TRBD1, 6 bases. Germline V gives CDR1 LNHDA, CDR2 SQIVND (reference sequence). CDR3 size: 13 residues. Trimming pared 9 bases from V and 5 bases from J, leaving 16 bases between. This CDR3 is CASQTGNFYGYTF. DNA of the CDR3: TGTGCCAGCCAGACAGGAAACTTTTATGGCTACACCTTC.

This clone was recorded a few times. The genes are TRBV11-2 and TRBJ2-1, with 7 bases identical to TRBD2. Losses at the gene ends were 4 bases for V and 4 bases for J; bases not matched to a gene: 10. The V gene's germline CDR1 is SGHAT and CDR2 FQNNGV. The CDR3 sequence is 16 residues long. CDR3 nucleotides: TGTGCCAGCAGCTCCCAGCGGGGAAGGACTTACAATGAGCAGTTCTTC. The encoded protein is CASSSQRGRTYNEQFF.

The CDR3, as DNA: TGCGCCAGCAGCTTGGCCCGAGGCGATGACACTGAAGCTTTCTTT. It specifies CASSLARGDDTEAFF. The J gene is TRBJ1-1, the V gene TRBV5-1, with D uncertain. The CDR3 covers 15 residues. Germline V CDR1 and CDR2: SGHRS, YFSETQ. V was shortened by 0 bases and J by 3 bases, with 12 bases between the two germline ends.

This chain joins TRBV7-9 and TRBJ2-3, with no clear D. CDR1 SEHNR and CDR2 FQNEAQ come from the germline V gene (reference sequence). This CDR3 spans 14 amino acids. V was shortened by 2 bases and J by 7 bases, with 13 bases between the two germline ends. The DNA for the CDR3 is TGTGCCAGCAGCTTATCGCTGCACTACCATACGCAGTATTTT. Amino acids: CASSLSLHYHTQYF.

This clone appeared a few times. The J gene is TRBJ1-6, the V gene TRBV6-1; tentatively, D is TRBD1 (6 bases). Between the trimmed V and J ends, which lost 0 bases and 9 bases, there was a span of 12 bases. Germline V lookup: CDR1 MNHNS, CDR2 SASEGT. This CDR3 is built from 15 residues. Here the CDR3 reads CASSEAGGRPSPLHF. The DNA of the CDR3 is TGTGCCAGCAGTGAAGCGGGGGGGCGGCCTTCACCCCTCCACTTT.

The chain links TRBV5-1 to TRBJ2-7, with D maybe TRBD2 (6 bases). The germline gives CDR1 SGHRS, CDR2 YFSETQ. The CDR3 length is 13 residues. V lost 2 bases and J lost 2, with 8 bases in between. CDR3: CASSFGGTYEQYF. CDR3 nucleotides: TGCGCCAGCAGCTTTGGCGGGACCTACGAGCAGTACTTC.

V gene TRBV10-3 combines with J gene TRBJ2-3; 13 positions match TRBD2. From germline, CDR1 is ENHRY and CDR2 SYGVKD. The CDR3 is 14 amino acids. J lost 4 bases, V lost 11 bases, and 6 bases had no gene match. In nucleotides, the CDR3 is TGTGCCGCCCGACTAGCGGGGGGATCAGATACGCAGTATTTT. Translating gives CAARLAGGSDTQYF.

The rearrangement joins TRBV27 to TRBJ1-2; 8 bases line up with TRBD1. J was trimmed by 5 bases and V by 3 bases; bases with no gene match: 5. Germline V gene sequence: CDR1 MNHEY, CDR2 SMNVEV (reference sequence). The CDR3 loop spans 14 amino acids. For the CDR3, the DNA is TGTGCCAGCAGTTTGAACAGGGGGAGATATGGCTACACCTTC. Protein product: CASSLNRGRYGYTF.

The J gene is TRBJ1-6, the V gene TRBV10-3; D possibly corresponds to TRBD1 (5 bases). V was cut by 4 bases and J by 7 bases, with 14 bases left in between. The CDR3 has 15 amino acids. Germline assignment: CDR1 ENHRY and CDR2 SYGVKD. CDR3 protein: CAISAQGVTNSPLHF. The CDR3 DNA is TGTGCCATCAGTGCCCAGGGTGTCACGAATTCACCCCTCCACTTT.

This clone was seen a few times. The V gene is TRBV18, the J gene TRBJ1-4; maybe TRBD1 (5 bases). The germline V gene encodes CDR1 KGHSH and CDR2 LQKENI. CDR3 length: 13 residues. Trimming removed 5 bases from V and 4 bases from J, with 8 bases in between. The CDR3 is CASSRGVNEKLFF. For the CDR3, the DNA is TGTGCCAGCTCAAGGGGTGTTAATGAAAAACTGTTTTTT. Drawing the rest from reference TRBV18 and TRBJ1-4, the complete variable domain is NAGVMQNPRHLVRRRGQEARLRCSPMKGHSHVYWYRQLPEEGLKFMVYLQKENIIDESGMPKERFSAEFPKEGPSILRIQQVVRGDSAAYFCASSRGVNEKLFFGSGTQLSVL.

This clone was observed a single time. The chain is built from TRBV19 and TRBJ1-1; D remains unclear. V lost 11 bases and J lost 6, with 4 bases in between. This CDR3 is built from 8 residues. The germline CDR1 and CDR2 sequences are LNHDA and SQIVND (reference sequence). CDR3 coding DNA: TGTGCCTCCTCTGAAGCTTTCTTT. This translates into CASSEAFF.

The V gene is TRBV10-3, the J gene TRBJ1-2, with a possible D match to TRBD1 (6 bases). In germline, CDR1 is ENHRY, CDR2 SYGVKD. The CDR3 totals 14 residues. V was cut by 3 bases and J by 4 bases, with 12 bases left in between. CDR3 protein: CAISEGGGSYGYTF. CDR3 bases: TGTGCCATCAGTGAAGGGGGGGGGAGCTATGGCTACACCTTC.

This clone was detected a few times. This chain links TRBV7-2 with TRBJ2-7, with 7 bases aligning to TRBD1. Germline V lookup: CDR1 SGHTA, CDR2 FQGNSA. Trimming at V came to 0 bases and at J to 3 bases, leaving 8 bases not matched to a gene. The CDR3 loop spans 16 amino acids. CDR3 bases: TGTGCCAGCAGCTTAGCGGGAGCAGGGGGAATCTACGAGCAGTACTTC. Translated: CASSLAGAGGIYEQYF.

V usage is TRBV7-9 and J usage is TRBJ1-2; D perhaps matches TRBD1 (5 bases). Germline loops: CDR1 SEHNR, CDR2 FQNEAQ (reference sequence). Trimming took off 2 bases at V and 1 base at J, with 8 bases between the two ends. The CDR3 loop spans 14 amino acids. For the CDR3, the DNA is TGTGCCAGCAGCTTACAACAGGATAACTATGGCTACACCTTC. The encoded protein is CASSLQQDNYGYTF.

CDR3 nucleotide sequence: TGTGCCAGCAGCCAGGGACAGGGGGCTGTGAACACTGAAGCTTTCTTT. Its protein is CASSQGQGAVNTEAFF. J is TRBJ1-1 and V is TRBV5-6; 12 bases match TRBD1. The ends lost 4 bases at V and 0 bases at J; junction bases unmatched: 4. CDR1 and CDR2 (germline): SGHDT, YYEEEE. The CDR3 loop spans 16 amino acids.

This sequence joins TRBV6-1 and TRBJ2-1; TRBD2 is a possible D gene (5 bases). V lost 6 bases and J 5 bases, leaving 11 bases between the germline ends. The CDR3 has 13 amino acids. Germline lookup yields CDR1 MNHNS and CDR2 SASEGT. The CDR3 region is CASSLRVDNEQFF. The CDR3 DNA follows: TGTGCCAGCAGCCTGAGGGTGGACAATGAGCAGTTCTTC.

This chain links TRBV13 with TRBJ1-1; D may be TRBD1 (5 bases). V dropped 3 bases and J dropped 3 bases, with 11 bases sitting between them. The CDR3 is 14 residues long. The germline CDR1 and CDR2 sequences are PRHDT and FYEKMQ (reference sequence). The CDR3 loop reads CASSFHRLDTEAFF. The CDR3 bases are TGTGCCAGCAGCTTCCACAGGTTGGACACTGAAGCTTTCTTT. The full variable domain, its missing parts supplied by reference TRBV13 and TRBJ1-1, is AAGVIQSPRHLIKEKRETATLKCYPIPRHDTVYWYQQGPGQDPQFLISFYEKMQSDKGSIPDRFSAQQFSDYHSELNMSSLELGDSALYFCASSFHRLDTEAFFGQGTRLTVV.

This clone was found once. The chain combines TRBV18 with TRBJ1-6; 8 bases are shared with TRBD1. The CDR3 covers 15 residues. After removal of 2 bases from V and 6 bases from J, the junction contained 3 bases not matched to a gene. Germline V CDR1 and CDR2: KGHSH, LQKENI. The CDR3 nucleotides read TGTGCCAGCTCACCATCCCAGGGGGCTAATTCACCCCTCCACTTT. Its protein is CASSPSQGANSPLHF.